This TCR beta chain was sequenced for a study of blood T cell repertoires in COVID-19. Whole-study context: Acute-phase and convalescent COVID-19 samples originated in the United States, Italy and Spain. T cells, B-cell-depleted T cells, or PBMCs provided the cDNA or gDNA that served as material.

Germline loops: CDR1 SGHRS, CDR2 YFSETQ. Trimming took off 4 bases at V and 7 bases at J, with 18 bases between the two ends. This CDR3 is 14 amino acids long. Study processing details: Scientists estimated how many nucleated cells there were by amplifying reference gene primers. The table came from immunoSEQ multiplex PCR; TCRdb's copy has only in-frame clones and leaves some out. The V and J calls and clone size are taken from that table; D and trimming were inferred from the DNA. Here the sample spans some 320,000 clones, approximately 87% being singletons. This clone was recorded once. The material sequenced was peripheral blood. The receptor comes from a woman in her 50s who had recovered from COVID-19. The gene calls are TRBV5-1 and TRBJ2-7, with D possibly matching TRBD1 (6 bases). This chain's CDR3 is CASSAGQYSGEQYF. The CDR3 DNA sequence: TGCGCCAGCAGCGCCGGACAGTATTCGGGAGAGCAGTACTTC. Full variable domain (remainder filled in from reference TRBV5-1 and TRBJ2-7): KAGVTQTPRYLIKTRGQQVTLSCSPISGHRSVSWYQQTPGQGLQFLFEYFSETQRNKGNFPGRFSGRQFSNSRSEMNVSTLELGDSALYLCASSAGQYSGEQYFGPGTRLTVT.